One and the same sample provided the 2 T cell receptor beta chains below, sequenced in a study of vaccination effects on CD4 cells after COVID-19. What these receptors recognize is not known. The data were produced by immunoSEQ multiplex PCR, yet TCRdb's version contains in-frame clones alone and is incomplete. The repertoire consists of roughly 30,000 clones, with approximately 72% occurring once and the leading ten covering around 30%. In the ViraFEST assay, antigen-specific CD4+ clonotypes were identified by expansion after peptide-pool stimulation. Scientists isolated CD4+ T cells after a roughly 10-day culture period ended. Infection with SARS-CoV-2 occurred in the person between March and December 2020, and PCR confirmed it. The sequencing used CD4+ T cells from PBMCs cultured with a peptide pool, collected before COVID-19 vaccination. The receptors were gathered from a human donor who had a prior SARS-CoV-2 infection.

This sequence joins TRBV11-3 and TRBJ2-7; D is possibly TRBD2 (5 bases). This CDR3 contains 14 residues. The V end was cut by 4 bases, the J end by 3 bases, with 13 bases between. Germline CDR1 SGHNT, CDR2 YENEEA. This chain's CDR3 is CASSSDYEFYEQYF. CDR3 coding DNA: TGTGCCAGCAGCTCAGACTACGAGTTCTACGAGCAGTACTTC.

V gene TRBV27 combines with J gene TRBJ2-5; TRBD1 is a possible D gene (6 bases). The V gene lost 4 bases and the J gene lost 5 bases, with 11 bases spanning the gap. Germline loops: CDR1 MNHEY, CDR2 SMNVEV (reference sequence). This CDR3 is built from 13 residues. The DNA for the CDR3 is TGTGCCAGCAGTTCACAGGGCTGGGAGACCCAGTACTTC. It yields the protein CASSSQGWETQYF.